A selection of T cell receptor beta chains follows, all from one sample in a study of identical twins. Each CDR3 protein is one row after TCRdb ran MiXCR on the 5' RACE reads. Counted here are some 500,000 distinct CDR3 sequences, 12% to 15% occurring once; the ten biggest clones make up about 0.53%. These same data were also listed under a study on yellow fever vaccine responses in identical twins.

Material: CD4+ T cells sorted from blood. These receptors all stem from a woman between 18 and 29 years old in good health. CDR3s include the opening cysteine and the closing phenylalanine or tryptophan. D genes are given only for firm matches. Clone size appears in some rows only: once, few, many, or a class for an expanded clone.

clone size	V gene	J gene	D gene	CDR3 DNA	CDR3 protein
few	TRBV24-1	TRBJ2-7	-	TGTGCCACCAGTGAAACCGGGACGGCCATGGGCGAGCAGTACTTC	CATSETGTAMGEQYF
-	TRBV20-1	TRBJ2-2	TRBD1	TGCAGTGCTCCGGGACAGGGGGCGACCGGGGAGCTGTTTTTT	CSAPGQGATGELFF
many	TRBV12-3/TRBV12-4	TRBJ2-7	-	TGTGCCAGCAGTCTTAAGGGGACTTCCGACTACGAGCAGTACTTC	CASSLKGTSDYEQYF
-	TRBV2	TRBJ1-6	-	TGTGCCAGCAGTCGGGGGGTTTCACCCCTCCACTTT	CASSRGVSPLHF
few	TRBV15	TRBJ1-4	TRBD1	TGTGCCACCAGCACAGGGGACAGGGGGACGAATGAAAAACTGTTTTTT	CATSTGDRGTNEKLFF
few	TRBV7-2	TRBJ2-5	-	TGTGCCAGCAGCTTAGCCGCACCGGAGGAGGGGACCCAGTACTTC	CASSLAAPEEGTQYF
-	TRBV7-8	TRBJ2-4	-	TGTGCCAGCAGCTTAGACTTAGGGGCCCCCAACATTCAGTACTTC	CASSLDLGAPNIQYF
-	TRBV12-3/TRBV12-4	TRBJ2-3	-	TGTGCCAGCAGTTCCTTAAGCGGAAGGGCAGATACGCAGTATTTT	CASSSLSGRADTQYF
few	TRBV6-5	TRBJ2-7	TRBD2	TGTGCCAGCAGTTACAAGGGACTAGCGGGAGTCTGGTACGAGCAGTACTTC	CASSYKGLAGVWYEQYF
-	TRBV24-1	TRBJ2-1	-	TGTGCCACCAAAGGTTACAATGAGCAGTTCTTC	CATKGYNEQFF
many	TRBV14	TRBJ2-1	TRBD2	TGTGCCAGCAGCCCACTAGCGGGAGATACCTACAATGAGCAGTTCTTC	CASSPLAGDTYNEQFF
-	TRBV20-1	TRBJ2-7	-	TGCAGTGCTCCTTCCCAGGCAGGCCTTAGCTACGAGCAGTACTTC	CSAPSQAGLSYEQYF
-	TRBV11-2	TRBJ2-3	TRBD2	TGTGCCAGCAGCCAACGGACTAGTTTAGATACGCAGTATTTT	CASSQRTSLDTQYF
-	TRBV6-5	TRBJ2-7	-	TGTGCCAGCAGTTATCTATTCCCGAATAGCCCCGAGCAGTACTTC	CASSYLFPNSPEQYF
-	TRBV5-1	TRBJ2-1	TRBD1	TGCGCCAGCAGCTCTACAGGGGGCGAAGTAAATGAGCAGTTCTTC	CASSSTGGEVNEQFF
-	TRBV27	TRBJ2-7	TRBD1	TGTGCCAGCATCCTCGATCCCCGGGACAGAGAATTCGAGCAGTACTTC	CASILDPRDREFEQYF
many	TRBV29-1	TRBJ2-1	-	TGCAGCGGGGCAAACAATGAGCAGTTCTTC	CSGANNEQFF
-	TRBV12-3/TRBV12-4	TRBJ2-2	-	TGTGCCAGCAGTTTAGCGCTCAGCGCCGGGGAGCTGTTTTTT	CASSLALSAGELFF
few	TRBV6-2/TRBV6-3	TRBJ2-1	TRBD2	TGTGCCAGCACCCGTAGTCCTAGCGGGAGGTTCAAGAATGAGCAGTTCTTC	CASTRSPSGRFKNEQFF
few	TRBV2	TRBJ1-2	TRBD1	TGTGCCAGCAGCCTGGGACAGGGGGCCGATGGCTACACCTTC	CASSLGQGADGYTF
-	TRBV20-1	TRBJ2-3	-	TGCAGTGCCCCTTCTGGGGGGACTGGTGATACGCAGTATTTT	CSAPSGGTGDTQYF
many	TRBV6-5	TRBJ2-1	TRBD1	TGTGCCAGCAGTAACTTAGGGGGCGAGCAGTTCTTC	CASSNLGGEQFF
-	TRBV7-2	TRBJ2-3	TRBD1	TGTGCCAGCAGCTTAGCGGGGGGCAGGGGGCGGGCAGATACGCAGTATTTT	CASSLAGGRGRADTQYF
-	TRBV5-1	TRBJ2-5	TRBD2	TGCGCCAGCAGCTTGGCAGTAAGCGGGACCCTCCAAGAGACCCAGTACTTC	CASSLAVSGTLQETQYF
few	TRBV7-3	TRBJ2-5	TRBD1	TGTGCCAGCAGCTCGAGGGCAGGGGGTGAACAAGAGACCCAGTACTTC	CASSSRAGGEQETQYF
-	TRBV7-8	TRBJ2-5	TRBD2	TGTGCCAGCAGCATGGGACTAGCGGGAGTCCAAGAGACCCAGTACTTC	CASSMGLAGVQETQYF
once	TRBV20-1	TRBJ2-5	TRBD2	TGCAGTGATCTCCTAGCGGCCCAAGAGACCCAGTACTTC	CSDLLAAQETQYF
-	TRBV27	TRBJ2-3	-	TGTGCCAGCAGGCTTTTAGGCTCAAGCACAGATACGCAGTATTTT	CASRLLGSSTDTQYF
-	TRBV29-1	TRBJ1-1	-	TGCACCGTTAACCAGGCCAACACTGAAGCTTTCTTT	CTVNQANTEAFF
few	TRBV5-1	TRBJ1-2	-	TGCGCCAGCAGCTTGGACAGTGGGAACTATGGCTACACCTTC	CASSLDSGNYGYTF
-	TRBV27	TRBJ2-7	-	TGTGCCAGCAGTAAACTCAGGGGTAACGAGCAGTACTTC	CASSKLRGNEQYF
-	TRBV27	TRBJ2-3	-	TGTGCCAGCAGTTTACCCCCCGGGGGTTCAGATACGCAGTATTTT	CASSLPPGGSDTQYF
-	TRBV20-1	TRBJ1-5	-	TGCAGTGCTAGAGGGGGGGGCGGGGATCAGCCCCAGCATTTT	CSARGGGGDQPQHF
-	TRBV5-1	TRBJ2-1	TRBD2	TGCGCCCTTCTCGGGGAAGCTAGCGGGAGGAGGAAGCAGTTCTTC	CALLGEASGRRKQFF
few	TRBV15	TRBJ1-5	-	TGTGCCACCAGCAGCCGGGACAGCAATCAGCCCCAGCATTTT	CATSSRDSNQPQHF
-	TRBV9	TRBJ2-7	TRBD1	TGTGCCAGCAGCGCCGGGACAGGGCTCTCCTACGAGCAGTACTTC	CASSAGTGLSYEQYF
-	TRBV11-2	TRBJ2-1	TRBD2	TGTGCCAGCAGCTTTCCGGGACTAGCGATCCTTTCGCAGTTCTTC	CASSFPGLAILSQFF
few	TRBV7-2	TRBJ2-5	-	TGTGCCAGCAGCACCACTGCGGAAGAGACCCAGTACTTC	CASSTTAEETQYF
many	TRBV29-1	TRBJ2-1	-	TGCAGCGTCCGGCGAGAGGAGCAGTTCTTC	CSVRREEQFF
few	TRBV5-1	TRBJ1-2	-	TGCGCCAGCAGCTTGGATGGGGGTAGTGGCTACACCTTC	CASSLDGGSGYTF
-	TRBV6-2/TRBV6-3	TRBJ2-2	TRBD1	TGTGCCAGCAGACGTTGGGACAGGGCCACCGGGGAGCTGTTTTTT	CASRRWDRATGELFF
-	TRBV10-3	TRBJ2-7	-	TGTGCCATCAGTGAGTCATTACGGGACTCCTACGAGCAGTACTTC	CAISESLRDSYEQYF
-	TRBV6-2/TRBV6-3	TRBJ2-5	-	TGTGCCAGCAGTTATAATCCGCCGGGGGTCGGGGGGACCCAGTACTTC	CASSYNPPGVGGTQYF
-	TRBV7-3	TRBJ1-2	TRBD1	TGTGCCAGCAGCTTAACCCCAGGGGGGACGGGCTACACCTTC	CASSLTPGGTGYTF
-	TRBV3-1	TRBJ2-5	-	TGTGCCAGCAGCCAACAGGGCCAAACTCGGAGTGCCCAGTACTTC	CASSQQGQTRSAQYF
few	TRBV11-2	TRBJ2-5	-	TGTGCCAGCAGCCTGGGACAATTCCAAGAGACCCAGTACTTC	CASSLGQFQETQYF
few	TRBV20-1	TRBJ2-3	TRBD1	TGCAGTGCTAGAACTCGCGCCTCCGGGACAGGGGGCCCCACAGATACGCAGTATTTT	CSARTRASGTGGPTDTQYF
-	TRBV29-1	TRBJ2-5	-	TGCAGCGTTGAAGGTCCGGGGGAGCGGGAGACCCAGTACTTC	CSVEGPGERETQYF
few	TRBV7-9	TRBJ2-4	TRBD1	TGTGCCAGCAGCTTAAGCAGGGGGAGAAACATTCAGTACTTC	CASSLSRGRNIQYF
-	TRBV20-1	TRBJ2-1	TRBD2	TGCAGTGCCTCAGCCGGGACTAGCGGGAGGGTCTACAATGAGCAGTTCTTC	CSASAGTSGRVYNEQFF
few	TRBV11-2	TRBJ2-4	-	TGTGCCAGCAGCCCGAGCGTGGCGGGCTATGGAACCAAAAACATTCAGTACTTC	CASSPSVAGYGTKNIQYF
-	TRBV6-1	TRBJ2-1	TRBD2	TGTGCCAGCAGGAATTCCGGGACTAAAAATGAGCAGTTCTTC	CASRNSGTKNEQFF
few	TRBV2	TRBJ2-5	TRBD1	TGTGCCAGCAGTAGGACAGGGAACGATCAAGAGACCCAGTACTTC	CASSRTGNDQETQYF
few	TRBV7-2	TRBJ2-2	-	TGTGCCAGCAGCTGGGGGTACGGGGAGCTGTTTTTT	CASSWGYGELFF
-	TRBV7-2	TRBJ2-5	TRBD2	TGTGCCAGCAGCTTATCCCTAGCGGGGATTGGGACCCAGTACTTC	CASSLSLAGIGTQYF